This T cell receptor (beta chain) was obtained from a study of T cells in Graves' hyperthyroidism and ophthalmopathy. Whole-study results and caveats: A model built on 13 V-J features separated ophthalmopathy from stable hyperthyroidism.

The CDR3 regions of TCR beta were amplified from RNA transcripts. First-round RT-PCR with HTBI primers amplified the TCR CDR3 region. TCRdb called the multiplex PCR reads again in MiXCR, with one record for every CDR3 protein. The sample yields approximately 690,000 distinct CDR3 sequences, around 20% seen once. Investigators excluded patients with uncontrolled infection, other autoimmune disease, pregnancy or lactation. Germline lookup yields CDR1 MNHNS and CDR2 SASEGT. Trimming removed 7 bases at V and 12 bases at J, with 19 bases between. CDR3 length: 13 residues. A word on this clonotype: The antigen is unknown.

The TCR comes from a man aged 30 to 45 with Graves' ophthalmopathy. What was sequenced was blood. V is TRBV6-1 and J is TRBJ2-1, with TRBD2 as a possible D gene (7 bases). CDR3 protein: CASTSLGGGGQFF. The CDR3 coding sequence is TGTGCCAGCACCAGCCTAGGGGGAGGGGGGCAGTTCTTC.